This T cell receptor beta chain was recorded in a study of T-cell memory formation after mild COVID-19. Across the whole study: TCR clusters were mostly donor specific.

TCRdb reprocessed the 5' RACE reads with MiXCR, giving one entry per CDR3 protein. The repertoire holds more than 80,000 distinct CDR3 sequences, with roughly an eighth as singletons. The study's findings and limits: Some clones that responded turned up in pre-infection memory, which suggests that cross-reactive memory joined in. Proof of SARS-CoV-2 specificity was absent for the second-wave clones that crested on day 37.

Worth noting for this clonotype: Its target is not known.

V was clipped by 5 bases and J by 3 bases; unmatched bases: 7. This CDR3 comprises 14 residues. This chain links TRBV12-3 or TRBV12-4 with TRBJ2-7, with 7 bases that match TRBD1. The clonotype was recovered from an adult woman who had mild COVID-19 (a few samples of this study predate the infection). Cell type and time point are not known. The specimen was PBMCs or a T cell subset sorted from them (not recorded which). CDR3: CASSLGTDHYEQYF. DNA for the CDR3: TGTGCCAGCAGTCTCGGGACAGACCACTACGAGCAGTACTTC.